This T cell receptor (beta chain) is drawn from a study of shared clonotypes between healthy human individuals. Genomic DNA belonging to each subset was distributed in equal measure over several immunoSEQ plates. Here immunoSEQ multiplex PCR was the method, and the copy in TCRdb shows in-frame clones only, minus some. The sample lists some 1,900,000 clones; about 95% were seen once. In this sample, this clone turned up a few times. This same CDR3 is encoded by further DNA sequences in the sample. Germline V gene sequence: CDR1 SGDLS, CDR2 YYNGEE. Trimming removed 0 bases from V and 2 bases from J; junction bases left unmatched: 2. The CDR3 totals 15 residues. Naive CD8 cells lacked CD45RO and underwent positive selection for CCR7, leaving out terminally differentiated effector memory CD45RA+ cells.

The receptor was derived from a man younger than 35 in good health. The gene calls are TRBV9 and TRBJ1-3, with TRBD1 identical over 7 bases. The sequenced sample was naive CD8+ T cells sorted from blood. The CDR3, as DNA: TGTGCCAGCAGCGTAGGACAGGGAGCTGGAAACACCATATATTTT. Its translation is CASSVGQGAGNTIYF.